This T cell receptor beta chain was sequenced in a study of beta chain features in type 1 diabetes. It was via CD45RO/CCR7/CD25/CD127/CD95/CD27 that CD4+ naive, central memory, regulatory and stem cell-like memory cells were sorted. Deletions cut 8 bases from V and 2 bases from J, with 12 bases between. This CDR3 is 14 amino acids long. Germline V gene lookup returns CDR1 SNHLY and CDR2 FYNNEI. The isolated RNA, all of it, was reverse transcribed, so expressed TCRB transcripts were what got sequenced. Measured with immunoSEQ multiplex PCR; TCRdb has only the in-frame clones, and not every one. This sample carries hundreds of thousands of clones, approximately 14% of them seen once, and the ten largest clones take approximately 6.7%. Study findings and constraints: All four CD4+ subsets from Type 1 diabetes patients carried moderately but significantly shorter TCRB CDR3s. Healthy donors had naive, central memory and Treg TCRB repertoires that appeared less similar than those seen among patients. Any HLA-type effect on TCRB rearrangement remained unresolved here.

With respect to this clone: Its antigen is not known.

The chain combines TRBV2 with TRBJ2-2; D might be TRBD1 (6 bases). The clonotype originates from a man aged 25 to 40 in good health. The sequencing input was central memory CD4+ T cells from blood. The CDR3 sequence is CASGQQSNTGELFF. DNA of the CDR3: TGTGCCAGCGGACAGCAAAGTAACACCGGGGAGCTGTTTTTT.